Listed here are 6 T cell receptor beta chains from one sample, sequenced in a study of cytomegalovirus exposure and HLA in healthy donors. PCR used 60 Vbeta primers and 13 Jbeta primers. The assay was immunoSEQ multiplex PCR, and TCRdb's table has in-frame clones only and misses some. The repertoire includes around 170,000 clones, about 80% of them detected once, and roughly 0.64% sits in the top ten. Input material: PBMCs. Every receptor here comes from a woman aged 40 to 49 in good health and CMV-seronegative.

The chain joins TRBV5-1 to TRBJ2-7, with TRBD2 matching 13 bases. Germline values: CDR1 SGHRS, CDR2 YFSETQ. V shed 3 bases, J shed 2 bases, and the junction held 11 bases outside the gene matches. This CDR3 has 18 residues. The CDR3 protein is CASSSRLAGGSLAYEQYF. CDR3 coding DNA: TGCGCCAGCAGCTCCAGACTAGCGGGGGGTTCCCTGGCCTACGAGCAGTACTTC. The full variable domain, in which reference TRBV5-1 and TRBJ2-7 provide the parts outside the CDR3, is KAGVTQTPRYLIKTRGQQVTLSCSPISGHRSVSWYQQTPGQGLQFLFEYFSETQRNKGNFPGRFSGRQFSNSRSEMNVSTLELGDSALYLCASSSRLAGGSLAYEQYFGPGTRLTVT.

DNA of the CDR3: TGTGCCAGCAGTATAACCGGGACAGATAATCAGCCCCAGCATTTT. Encoded protein: CASSITGTDNQPQHF. The chain is built from TRBV28 and TRBJ1-5, with TRBD1 matching 7 bases. V was clipped by 5 bases and J by 4 bases; unmatched bases: 8. The CDR3 runs 15 residues. Germline V CDR1 and CDR2: MDHEN, SYDVKM. The full variable domain, rest sourced from reference TRBV28 and TRBJ1-5, is DVKVTQSSRYLVKRTGEKVFLECVQDMDHENMFWYRQDPGLGLRLIYFSYDVKMKEKGDIPEGYSVSREKKERFSLILESASTNQTSMYLCASSITGTDNQPQHFGDGTRLSIL.

The chain links TRBV15 to TRBJ2-2, with 11 bases aligning to TRBD1. The CDR3 totals 19 residues. The trim removed 3 bases at V and 3 bases at J, leaving 12 bases unmatched. The germline V gene has CDR1 LNHNV and CDR2 YYDKDF (reference sequence). CDR3 in DNA: TGTGCCACCAGCAGCCTACCCGGACGGGACAGGGGGTACACCGGGGAGCTGTTTTTT. It specifies CATSSLPGRDRGYTGELFF.

This clone occurred many times. V gene TRBV29-1 combines with J gene TRBJ2-6; D is undetermined. Trimming removed 2 bases from V and 0 bases from J, with 5 bases in between. In germline, CDR1 is SQVTM, CDR2 ANQGSEA. This CDR3 contains 14 residues. The DNA of the CDR3 is TGCAGCGTTGAACGAGTCTCTGGGGCCAACGTCCTGACTTTC. This translates into CSVERVSGANVLTF.

The chain couples TRBV4-1 to TRBJ1-2; D is undetermined. The CDR3 runs 14 residues. Trimming took off 1 base at V and 5 bases at J, with 11 bases between the two ends. Looked up from germline, CDR1 is MGHRA and CDR2 is YSYEKL. The CDR3 nucleotides are TGCGCCAGCAGCCAAGTTCCCGGTATGTATGGCTACACCTTC. It encodes CASSQVPGMYGYTF.

This sequence joins TRBV7-3 and TRBJ1-1, with D maybe TRBD1 (6 bases). V was shortened by 4 bases and J by 0 bases, with 18 bases between the two germline ends. Germline assignment: CDR1 SGHTA and CDR2 FQGTGA. The CDR3 runs to 17 residues. The CDR3 DNA follows: TGTGCCAGCAGCTCAGGTCCGGCGGACAGACTGAACACTGAAGCTTTCTTT. Its protein is CASSSGPADRLNTEAFF.